This T cell receptor (beta chain) was observed in a study of T cell responses to AZD1222 COVID-19 vaccine. Study-wide results and caveats: Among vaccine-associated CD4 TCRs, coverage spanned spike, with dominance at 160-218 and 743-854. Clonal diversity was possibly underestimated; the donors were predominantly white British and more often female.

Sequenced by immunoSEQ multiplex PCR; TCRdb stores in-frame clones only, minus some. The sample has over 100,000 clones; roughly 86% are singletons. Notes on this clone: Antigen unknown.

The TCR sequence derives from an adult in good health. The material was peripheral blood, obtained on day 0 of MenACWY control vaccination.

The CDR3 nucleotides read TGTGCCAGTAATCGGGGGGAGCGGCCCACTGAAGCTTTCTTT. Amino acids: CASNRGERPTEAFF. The rearrangement joins TRBV19 to TRBJ1-1; D may be TRBD1 (5 bases). From germline, CDR1 is LNHDA and CDR2 SQIVND (reference sequence). The V end lost 7 bases, the J end lost 4 bases, and 16 bases lay between the germline ends. The CDR3 loop spans 14 amino acids.